The 17 T cell receptor beta chains listed next were all sequenced from one sample in a study of T cell clonality in common variable immunodeficiency. Sequencing was performed with immunoSEQ multiplex PCR; in TCRdb, only in-frame clones are kept and a portion is missing. The repertoire consists of 40,000 to 55,000 clones, none detected only once. Sequenced material: peripheral blood mononuclear cells. These receptors came from a person between 18 and 75 years old in good health.

This clone came up many times. From the germline J gene comes the end of the CDR3, since the read stops 3 residues before it. The genes are TRBV7-7 and TRBJ1-4; D unclear. V was shortened by 0 bases and J by 8 bases, with 7 bases between the two germline ends. Germline assignment: CDR1 SSHAT and CDR2 FNYEAQ (reference sequence). The CDR3 covers 13 residues. The CDR3 sequence: CASSLAEGEKLFF. The covered CDR3 bases are TGTGCCAGCAGCTTAGCGGAAGGGGAAAAA.

This clone came up many times. The observed sequence ends 3 residues before the CDR3 terminus, with the missing tail filled in from the germline J gene. V gene TRBV5-1 combines with J gene TRBJ1-4; D ambiguous. The CDR3 extends over 14 amino acids. V gave up 5 bases and J gave up 0 bases, with 8 bases separating them. Germline lookup yields CDR1 SGHRS and CDR2 YFSETQ. The CDR3 loop is CASSQVATNEKLFF. CDR3 DNA, as far as it was read: TGCGCCAGCAGTCAGGTCGCAACTAATGAAAAA.

In its sample, this clone was seen many times. The sequence runs out 3 residues before the end of the CDR3; the remainder is reconstructed from the germline J gene. The genes are TRBV20-1 and TRBJ2-2; 9 positions agree with TRBD1. This CDR3 spans 13 amino acids. CDR1 is DFQATT and CDR2 is SNEGSKA in the germline V gene (reference sequence). V gave up 5 bases and J gave up 5 bases; unmatched junction bases: 3. The CDR3: CSAYRGQTGELFF. The covered CDR3 bases are TGCAGTGCTTACAGGGGGCAGACCGGGGAG.

This clone was seen ten or more times. Coverage ceases 3 residues before the CDR3 finishes, and the germline J gene fills in the end. The rearrangement joins TRBV20-1 to TRBJ2-2; 11 bases agree with TRBD2. The CDR3 contains 15 residues. CDR1 DFQATT and CDR2 SNEGSKA come from the germline V gene (reference sequence). V shed 6 bases and J 7 bases; nucleotides not matched to a gene: 10. Incomplete CDR3 DNA: TGCAGTGCCACTTTACTAGCGGGGGTTCGCGGGGAG. Its protein is CSATLLAGVRGE. The full CDR3 protein reads CSATLLAGVRGELFF.

There are many counts of this clone. The CDR3 extends 3 residues past the end of the read, so its final part is completed from the germline J gene. V and J are TRBV20-1 and TRBJ2-7; 7 nucleotides match TRBD1. CDR1 DFQATT and CDR2 SNEGSKA come from the germline V gene (reference sequence). With V trimmed by 5 bases and J by 6 bases, 7 bases remained unmatched. The CDR3 is 12 amino acids. The part of the CDR3 DNA that was read is TGCAGTGCTCTGACAGGGCTGGGCGAG. Protein: CSALTGLGE. The entire CDR3 protein is CSALTGLGEQYF.

Many counts were recorded for this clone. Incomplete CDR3 DNA: TGTGCCAGCAGCCCCTTGGAGACC. Translation: CASSPLET. The complete CDR3 sequence is CASSPLETQYF. The chain couples TRBV7-6 to TRBJ2-5; D not resolved. The CDR3 is cut off 3 residues early in the read; its end comes from the germline J gene. The V end lost 5 bases, the J end lost 5 bases, and 6 bases lay between the germline ends. This CDR3 has 11 residues. Germline V gives CDR1 SGHVS, CDR2 FNYEAQ. Using reference TRBV7-6 and TRBJ2-5 for the parts outside the CDR3, the full variable domain is GAGVSQSPRYKVTKRGQDVALRCDPISGHVSLYWYRQALGQGPEFLTYFNYEAQQDKSGLPNDRFSAERPEGSISTLTIQRTEQRDSAMYRCASSPLETQYFGPGTRLLVL.

There are many counts of this clone. The CDR3 is cut off 3 residues early in the read; its end comes from the germline J gene. V usage is TRBV6-1 and J usage is TRBJ2-1, with a weak D call TRBD1 (6 bases). Deletions cut 2 bases from V and 6 bases from J, with 11 bases between. Germline-derived CDR1 and CDR2 are MNHNS and SASEGT. This CDR3 has 14 residues. CDR3 region: CASSERAGANEQFF. The sequenced CDR3 bases are TGTGCCAGCAGTGAACGGGCAGGGGCCAATGAG.

This clone was seen many times. The read comes to an end 3 residues before the CDR3 does, leaving the germline J gene to fill in the end. This chain uses TRBV20-1 with TRBJ2-2; 10 nucleotides align to TRBD2. The CDR3 extends over 17 amino acids. Germline CDR1 and CDR2: DFQATT and SNEGSKA (reference sequence). V shed 6 bases and J 1 base; nucleotides not matched to a gene: 11. The CDR3 bases that were read are TGCAGTGCCTACTTCATCCTAGCGGGGGTGAACACCGGGGAG. Translation: CSAYFILAGVNTGE. The entire CDR3 is CSAYFILAGVNTGELFF.

This clone was seen ten or more times. The read comes to an end 3 residues before the CDR3 does, leaving the germline J gene to fill in the end. The V and J genes are TRBV24-1 and TRBJ1-2; D is unclear. The CDR3 is made up of 13 amino acids. CDR1 KGHDR and CDR2 SFDVKD come from the germline V gene. CDR3 amino acids: CATSAARGEGYTF. The CDR3 bases that were read are TGTGCCACCAGTGCCGCCCGGGGAGAGGGC.

This clone appeared many times. CDR3 region: CSARDASGGTDTQYF. Partial CDR3 DNA: TGCAGTGCTAGAGATGCTAGCGGGGGCACAGATACG. V and J are TRBV20-1 and TRBJ2-3; 9 nucleotides match TRBD2. The read finishes 3 residues shy of the CDR3 end, and the germline J gene is used to complete it. Losses at the gene ends were 0 bases for V and 1 base for J; bases not matched to a gene: 2. CDR1 DFQATT and CDR2 SNEGSKA come from the germline V gene (reference sequence). There are 15 residues in the CDR3.

This clone was counted ten times or more. The read ends 3 residues early relative to the CDR3; the germline J gene fills the gap. The chain joins TRBV20-1 to TRBJ2-7; 9 bases match TRBD1. V dropped 6 bases and J dropped 1; count of bases not matched to a gene: 10. The CDR3 spans 15 residues. CDR1 is DFQATT and CDR2 is SNEGSKA in the germline V gene (reference sequence). The covered CDR3 bases are TGCAGTGCCCTACTGGGACAGGGAGGATCCTACGAG. Translated: CSALLGQGGSYE. The full CDR3 sequence reads CSALLGQGGSYEQYF.

This clone was seen many times. The CDR3 is cut off 3 residues early in the read; its end comes from the germline J gene. The chain has TRBV20-1 and TRBJ2-2; TRBD2 matches at 7 bases. Germline-derived CDR1 and CDR2 are DFQATT and SNEGSKA (reference sequence). The CDR3 runs to 15 residues. The CDR3 sequence: CSALPQSGANSPLFF. Incomplete CDR3 DNA: TGCAGTGCCTTACCCCAGAGCGGGGCCAATTCACCG.

This clone has at least ten counts. The CDR3 end falls 3 residues outside the read, so it is completed with the germline J gene. The chain carries TRBV30 and TRBJ1-1; a possible D gene is TRBD1 (6 bases). Trimming shortened V by 5 bases and J by 3 bases, and 13 bases separated the two germline ends. From germline, CDR1 is GTSNPN and CDR2 SVGIG (reference sequence). There are 13 residues in the CDR3. The CDR3 bases that were read are TGTGCCTGGCGAGACAGGACTTACACTGAA. This gives the protein CAWRDRTYTE. In full, the CDR3 reads CAWRDRTYTEAFF.

This clone was seen at least ten times. The read falls 3 residues short of the CDR3 end, and the missing part is taken from the germline J gene. J is TRBJ2-5 and V is TRBV11-2, with D perhaps matching TRBD2 (5 bases). This CDR3 spans 15 amino acids. Trimming stripped 2 bases from V and 4 bases from J, with 14 bases between. Germline lookup yields CDR1 SGHAT and CDR2 FQNNGV. The sequenced part of the CDR3 DNA is TGTGCCAGCAGCTTATCTACTGGAGGCGGAGAGACC. Translation: CASSLSTGGGET. The whole CDR3 sequence is CASSLSTGGGETQYF.

This clone has more than one count but fewer than ten. CDR3 DNA, as far as it was read: TGTGCCAGCAGTAACAGGGGGCGGGAGACG. This codes for CASSNRGRET. The whole CDR3 is CASSNRGRETQYF. The chain employs TRBV2 and TRBJ2-3, with TRBD1 matching over 9 bases. The read ends 3 residues before the CDR3 terminus; that terminus is restored from the germline J gene. Per the germline V gene, CDR1 is SNHLY and CDR2 is FYNNEI. The CDR3 length is 13 residues.

About this clone itself: The read gets to within 3 residues of the CDR3 end, and the germline J gene fills in the rest. The chain employs TRBV11-2 and TRBJ2-3, with 8 bases fitting TRBD2. The CDR3 length is 14 residues. Germline V gene lookup returns CDR1 SGHAT and CDR2 FQNNGV. The CDR3 DNA, read in part, is TGTGCCAGCAGCTTAACGGGGGGGAGGAAGACG. Translating it yields CASSLTGGRKT. The CDR3 as a whole reads CASSLTGGRKTQYF.

This clone was recorded many times. The CDR3 end lies 3 residues beyond the end of the read and is filled in from the germline J gene. The chain is built from TRBV10-2 and TRBJ1-1, with D perhaps matching TRBD1 (6 bases). Trimming cost V 6 bases and J 5 bases, with 10 bases left between them. The CDR3 extends over 12 amino acids. Germline assignment: CDR1 WSHSY and CDR2 SAAADI. Incomplete CDR3 DNA: TGCGCCAGCAGGGACAGTTCGACTGAA. Amino acids: CASRDSSTE. The complete CDR3 reads CASRDSSTEAFF.